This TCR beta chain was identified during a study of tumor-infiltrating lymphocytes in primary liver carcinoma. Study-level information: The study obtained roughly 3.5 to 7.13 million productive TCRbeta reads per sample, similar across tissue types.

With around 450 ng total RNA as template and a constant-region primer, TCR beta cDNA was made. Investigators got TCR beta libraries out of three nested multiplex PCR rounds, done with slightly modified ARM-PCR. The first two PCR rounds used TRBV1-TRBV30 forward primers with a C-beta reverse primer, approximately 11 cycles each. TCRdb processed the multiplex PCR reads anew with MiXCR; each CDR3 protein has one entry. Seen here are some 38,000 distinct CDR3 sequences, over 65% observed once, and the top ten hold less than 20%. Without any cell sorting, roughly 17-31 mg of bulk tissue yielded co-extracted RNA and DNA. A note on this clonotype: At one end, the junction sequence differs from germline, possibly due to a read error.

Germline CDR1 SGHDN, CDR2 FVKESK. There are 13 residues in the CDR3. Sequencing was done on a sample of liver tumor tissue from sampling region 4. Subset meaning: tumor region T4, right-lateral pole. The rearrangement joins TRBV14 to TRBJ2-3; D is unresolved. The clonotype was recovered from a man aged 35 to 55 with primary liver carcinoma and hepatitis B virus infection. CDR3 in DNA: TGTACCAGCAGCCGAGGAAACACAGATACACAGTATTTT. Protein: CTSSRGNTDTQYF.